The 4 T cell receptor beta chains reported below all come from one sample, sequenced in a study of shared clonotypes between healthy human individuals. The protocol was immunoSEQ multiplex PCR, while the TCRdb copy is restricted to in-frame clones and leaves out a portion. Here the sample spans 2 million to 2.5 million clones, approximately 96% being singletons. Sequencing used naive CD4+ T cells sorted from blood. Subset: CD45RA+ positively selected. All receptors derive from a man aged 18 to 30 in good health.

As concerns this clone: The sample carries other DNA sequences with the same CDR3. This sequence joins TRBV5-1 and TRBJ2-5; D may be TRBD1 (5 bases). The germline V gene has CDR1 SGHRS and CDR2 YFSETQ. This CDR3 has 14 residues. V lost 1 base to trimming and J lost 4 bases, with 11 bases between them. The CDR3 DNA is TGCGCCAGCAGCTTGCTAGGGGTGGGAGAGACCCAGTACTTC. Amino acid sequence: CASSLLGVGETQYF.

The chain has TRBV4-1 and TRBJ2-5; D is undetermined. V lost 0 bases to trimming and J lost 6 bases, with 11 bases between them. The germline V gene has CDR1 MGHRA and CDR2 YSYEKL. The CDR3 is 14 amino acids. CDR3 DNA sequence: TGCGCCAGCAGCCAAGAACCCGTGATACAGACCCAGTACTTC. Translation: CASSQEPVIQTQYF.

For this clone: The sample carries other DNA sequences with the same CDR3. The V and J genes are TRBV5-1 and TRBJ1-5; D gene ambiguous. The CDR3 contains 14 residues. From germline, CDR1 is SGHRS and CDR2 YFSETQ. The V end lost 0 bases, the J end lost 7 bases, and 11 bases lay between the germline ends. The chain's CDR3 is CASSLDGVGQPQHF. In DNA, the CDR3 is TGCGCCAGCAGCTTGGATGGGGTAGGCCAGCCCCAGCATTTT. Complete variable domain (other parts from reference TRBV5-1 and TRBJ1-5): KAGVTQTPRYLIKTRGQQVTLSCSPISGHRSVSWYQQTPGQGLQFLFEYFSETQRNKGNFPGRFSGRQFSNSRSEMNVSTLELGDSALYLCASSLDGVGQPQHFGDGTRLSIL.

Remarks on this clone: The sample holds other DNA sequences that translate to the same CDR3. The chain uses TRBV20-1 and TRBJ2-5; D is unclear. CDR1 and CDR2 (germline): DFQATT, SNEGSKA (reference sequence). The length of the CDR3 is 10 residues. Trimming took off 5 bases at V and 5 bases at J, with 6 bases between the two ends. The CDR3 DNA reads TGCAGTGCTCTCGGGGAGACCCAGTACTTC. This translates into CSALGETQYF.